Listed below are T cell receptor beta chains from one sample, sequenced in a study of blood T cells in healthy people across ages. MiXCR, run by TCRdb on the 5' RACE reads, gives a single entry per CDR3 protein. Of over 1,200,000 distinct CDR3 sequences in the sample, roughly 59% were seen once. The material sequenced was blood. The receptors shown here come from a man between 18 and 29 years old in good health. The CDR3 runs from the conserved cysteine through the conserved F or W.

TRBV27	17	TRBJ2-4	CASSFIGRTTAKNIQYF
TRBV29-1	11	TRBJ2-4	CSVDSRDIQYF
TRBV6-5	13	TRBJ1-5	CASQPAGNQPQHF
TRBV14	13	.	CASSQYQGDEQYF
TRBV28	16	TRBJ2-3	CASSLLTSGGADTQYF
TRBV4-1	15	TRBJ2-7	CASSQGKGLLYEQYF
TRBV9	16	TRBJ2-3	CASSVGQTRGIDTQYF
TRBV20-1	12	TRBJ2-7	CSASGAGYEQYF
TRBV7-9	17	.	CASSWLTGTSGASEQFF
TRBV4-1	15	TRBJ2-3	CASSPSGREADTQYF
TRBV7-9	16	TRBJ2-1	CASSFSVRVRDNEQFF
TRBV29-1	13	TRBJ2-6	CSVSISGANVLTF
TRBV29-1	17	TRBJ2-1	CSVSGTSGRDLAETQFF
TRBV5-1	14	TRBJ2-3	CASSLAITADTQYF
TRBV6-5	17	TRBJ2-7	CASSYQTGTVVYYEQYF
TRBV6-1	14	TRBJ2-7	CASKEMGDPYEQYF
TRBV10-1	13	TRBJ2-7	CASSEASSYEQYF
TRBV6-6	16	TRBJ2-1	CASSYSIETRFDEQFF
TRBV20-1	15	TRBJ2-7	CSAWGTSASSYEQYF
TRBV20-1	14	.	CSARAPGGIYEQYF
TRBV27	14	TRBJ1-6	CASTHRGWNSPLHF
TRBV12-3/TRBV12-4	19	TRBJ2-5	CASSRDGASLITPQETQYF
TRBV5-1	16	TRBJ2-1	CASSLGLAGEYNEQFF
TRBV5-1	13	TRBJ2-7	CASSLVDHYEQYF
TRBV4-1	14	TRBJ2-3	CASSQEPGVDTQYF
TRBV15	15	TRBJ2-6	CATSTLGTGANVLTF
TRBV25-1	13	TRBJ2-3	CARPGQGTDTQYF
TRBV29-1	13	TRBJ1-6	CSVRWDYNSPLHF
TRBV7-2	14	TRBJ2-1	CASSQGTGLNEQFF
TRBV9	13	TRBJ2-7	CASSVSRDHEQYF
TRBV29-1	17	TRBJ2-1	CSVETNDLAGHYNEQFF
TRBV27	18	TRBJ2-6	CASSLSGVGLSGANVLTF
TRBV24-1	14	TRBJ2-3	CATSDLNSPITQYF